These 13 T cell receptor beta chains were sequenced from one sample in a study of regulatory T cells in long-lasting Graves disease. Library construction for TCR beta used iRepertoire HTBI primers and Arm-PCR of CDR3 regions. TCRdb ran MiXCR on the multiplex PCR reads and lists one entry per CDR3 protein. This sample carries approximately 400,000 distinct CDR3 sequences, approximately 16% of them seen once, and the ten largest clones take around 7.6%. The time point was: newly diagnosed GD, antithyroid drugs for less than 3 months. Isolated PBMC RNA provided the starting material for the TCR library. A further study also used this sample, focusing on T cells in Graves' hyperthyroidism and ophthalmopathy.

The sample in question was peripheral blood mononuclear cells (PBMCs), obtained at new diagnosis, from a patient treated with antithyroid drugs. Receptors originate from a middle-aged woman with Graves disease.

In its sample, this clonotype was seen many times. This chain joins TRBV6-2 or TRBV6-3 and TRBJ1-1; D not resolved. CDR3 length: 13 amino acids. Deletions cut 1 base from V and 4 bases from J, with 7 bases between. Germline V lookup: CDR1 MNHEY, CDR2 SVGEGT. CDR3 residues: CASSYFPSTEAFF. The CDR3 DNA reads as TGTGCCAGCAGTTACTTCCCGAGCACTGAAGCTTTCTTT.

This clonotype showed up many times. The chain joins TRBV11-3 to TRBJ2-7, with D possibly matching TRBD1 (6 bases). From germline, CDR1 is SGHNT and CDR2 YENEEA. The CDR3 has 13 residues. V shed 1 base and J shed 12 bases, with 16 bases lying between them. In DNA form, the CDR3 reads TGTGCCAGCAGCTTAGGGAGTAGGGGACACCCGTACTTC. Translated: CASSLGSRGHPYF.

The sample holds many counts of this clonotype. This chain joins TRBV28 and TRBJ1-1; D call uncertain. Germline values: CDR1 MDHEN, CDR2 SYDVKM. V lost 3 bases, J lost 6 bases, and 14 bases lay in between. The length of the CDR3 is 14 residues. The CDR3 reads CASSLVGSGSEAFF. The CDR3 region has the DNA TGTGCCAGCAGTTTGGTGGGGTCGGGCTCTGAAGCTTTCTTT.

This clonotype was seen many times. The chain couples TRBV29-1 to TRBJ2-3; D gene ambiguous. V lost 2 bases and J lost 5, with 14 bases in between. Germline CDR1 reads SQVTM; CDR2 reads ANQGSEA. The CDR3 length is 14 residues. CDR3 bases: TGCAGCGTTGAATTCGTCTACGCCAGAGATACGCAGTATTTT. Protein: CSVEFVYARDTQYF.

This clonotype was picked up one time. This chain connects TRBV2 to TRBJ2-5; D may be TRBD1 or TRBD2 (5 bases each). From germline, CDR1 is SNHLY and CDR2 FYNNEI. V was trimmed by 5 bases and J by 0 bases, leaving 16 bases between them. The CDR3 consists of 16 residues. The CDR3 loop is CASSFSPGTYQETQYF. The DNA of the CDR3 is TGTGCCAGCAGTTTCTCCCCAGGGACCTACCAAGAGACCCAGTACTTC.

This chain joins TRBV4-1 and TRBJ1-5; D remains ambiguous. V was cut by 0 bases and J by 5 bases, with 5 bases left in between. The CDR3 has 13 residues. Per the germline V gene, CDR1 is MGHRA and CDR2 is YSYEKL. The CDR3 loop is CASSQDPYQPQHF. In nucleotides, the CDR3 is TGCGCCAGCAGCCAAGATCCATATCAGCCCCAGCATTTT.

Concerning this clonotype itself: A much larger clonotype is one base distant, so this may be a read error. The CDR3 nucleotides are TGTGCCAGCAGCTCCCGATTCGGCAAGTCTACCGGGGAGCTGTTTTTT. Its protein is CASSSRFGKSTGELFF. This chain links TRBV7-9 with TRBJ2-2; no firm D call. The CDR3 is 16 residues long. The germline V and J ends were trimmed by 4 bases and 5 bases, with 17 bases remaining between them. Germline CDR1 SEHNR, CDR2 FQNEAQ (reference sequence).

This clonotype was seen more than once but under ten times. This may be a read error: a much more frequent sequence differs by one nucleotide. CDR3 sequence reads: CANSQASGRAPREDTQYF. The CDR3 bases are TGTGCCAACAGCCAAGCTAGCGGGAGGGCTCCCCGCGAAGATACGCAGTATTTT. The V gene is TRBV11-2, the J gene TRBJ2-3; TRBD2 aligns across 12 bases. Germline V lookup: CDR1 SGHAT, CDR2 FQNNGV. The CDR3 is 18 residues long.

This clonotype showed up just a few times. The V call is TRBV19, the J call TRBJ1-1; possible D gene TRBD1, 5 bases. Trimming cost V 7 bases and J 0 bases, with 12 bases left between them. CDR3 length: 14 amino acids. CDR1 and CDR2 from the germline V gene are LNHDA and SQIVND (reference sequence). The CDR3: CASKAGIMNTEAFF. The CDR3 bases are TGTGCCAGTAAGGCAGGGATCATGAACACTGAAGCTTTCTTT.

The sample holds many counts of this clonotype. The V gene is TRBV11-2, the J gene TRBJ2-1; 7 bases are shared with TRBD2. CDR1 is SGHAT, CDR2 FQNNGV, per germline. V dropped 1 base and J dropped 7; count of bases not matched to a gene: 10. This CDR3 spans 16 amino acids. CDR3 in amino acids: CASSLGLAGAVNEQFF. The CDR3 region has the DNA TGTGCCAGCAGCTTAGGTCTGGCGGGAGCTGTAAATGAGCAGTTCTTC.

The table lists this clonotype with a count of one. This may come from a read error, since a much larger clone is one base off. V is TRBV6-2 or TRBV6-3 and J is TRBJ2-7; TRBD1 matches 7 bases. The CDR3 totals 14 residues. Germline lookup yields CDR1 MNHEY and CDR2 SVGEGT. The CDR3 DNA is TGTGCCAGCAGTTACGACAGGGAAGCCTACGAGCGGTACTTC. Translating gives CASSYDREAYERYF.

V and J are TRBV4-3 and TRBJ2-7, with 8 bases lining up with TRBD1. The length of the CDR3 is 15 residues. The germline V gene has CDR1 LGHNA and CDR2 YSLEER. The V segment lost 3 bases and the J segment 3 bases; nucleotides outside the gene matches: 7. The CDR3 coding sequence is TGCGCCAGCAGCCAGGCCCCCGGACAGGGCTACGAGCAGTACTTC. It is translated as CASSQAPGQGYEQYF.

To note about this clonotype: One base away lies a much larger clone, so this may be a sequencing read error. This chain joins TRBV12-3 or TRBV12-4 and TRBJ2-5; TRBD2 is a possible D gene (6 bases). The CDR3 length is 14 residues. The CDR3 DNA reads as TGTGCCAGCAACCCTACTAGCAAACAAGAGGCCCAGTACTTC. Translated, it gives CASNPTSKQEAQYF.